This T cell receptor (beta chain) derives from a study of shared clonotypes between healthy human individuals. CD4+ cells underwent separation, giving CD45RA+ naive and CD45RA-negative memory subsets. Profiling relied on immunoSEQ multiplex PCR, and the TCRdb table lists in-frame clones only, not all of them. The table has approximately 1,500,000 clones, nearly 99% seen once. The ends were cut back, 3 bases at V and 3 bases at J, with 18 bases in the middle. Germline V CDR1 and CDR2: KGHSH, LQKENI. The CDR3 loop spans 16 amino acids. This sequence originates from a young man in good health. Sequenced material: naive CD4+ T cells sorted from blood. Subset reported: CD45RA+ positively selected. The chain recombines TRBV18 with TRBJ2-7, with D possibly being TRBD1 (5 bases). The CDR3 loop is CASSPVQGLIIYEQYF. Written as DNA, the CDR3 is TGTGCCAGCTCACCTGTCCAGGGCCTGATTATCTACGAGCAGTACTTC.